One and the same sample provided the 6 T cell receptor beta chains below, sequenced in a study of metastatic and nonmetastatic thyroid tumors. MiXCR was used by TCRdb to re-call the PCR reads. The data contain roughly 35,000 clones, 16% of them singletons. Ahead of thyroid surgery, no patient had received treatment of any kind. Sequences were obtained from blood. These receptors all stem from a female donor with papillary thyroid cancer or a benign thyroid nodule (not recorded which). Some clones in this sample may be carry-over from other donors' samples.

This clone was seen only a few times. A read error may account for a junction end that differs from germline. The chain has TRBV27 and TRBJ1-1; a weak D match, TRBD1 (5 bases). In germline, CDR1 is MNHEY, CDR2 SMNVEV (reference sequence). The CDR3 runs 14 residues. CDR3 nucleotides: TGTGCAAGCAGTTTAGACAGCTTTGGAAATGAAGCTTTCTTT. This gives the protein CASSLDSFGNEAFF.

Comments on this clone: A much larger clone lies one base from this, so it may be a read error. The V gene is TRBV9, the J gene TRBJ1-2; the D is unclear. The V and J ends lost 9 bases and 6 bases respectively, with 18 bases between them. The CDR3 has 13 amino acids. Germline values: CDR1 SGDLS, CDR2 YYNGEE. The CDR3 region has the DNA TGTGCCAACAGTGCCGCTGGTGGTAATGGCTACACCTTC. It specifies CANSAAGGNGYTF.

This clone was recorded at least ten times. The rearrangement links TRBV12-3 or TRBV12-4 to TRBJ2-3; perhaps TRBD1 as D (5 bases). This CDR3 has 17 residues. The ends were cut back, 7 bases at V and 8 bases at J, with 28 bases in the middle. This CDR3 reads CASTSVKGQSQSGTQYF. The CDR3 DNA follows: TGTGCCAGCACCTCAGTTAAGGGGCAATCTCAAAGTGGTACGCAGTATTTT.

In this sample, this clone turned up a few times. The chain is built from TRBV27 and TRBJ1-1, with D hard to call. In germline, CDR1 is MNHEY, CDR2 SMNVEV (reference sequence). V dropped 0 bases and J dropped 1 base, with 15 bases sitting between them. There are 17 residues in the CDR3. The CDR3 DNA sequence: TGTGCCAGCAGTTTATCTTTCCGGCAGGTCCCGAACACTGAAGCTTTCTTT. Its translation: CASSLSFRQVPNTEAFF.

Ten or more counts support this clone. The chain couples TRBV30 to TRBJ2-3; D unclear. Per the germline V gene, CDR1 is GTSNPN and CDR2 is SVGIG (reference sequence). V lost 0 bases to trimming and J lost 1 base, with 8 bases between them. The CDR3 is 14 residues long. The CDR3 DNA follows: TGTGCCTGGAGTGTGGGTGGAGGCACAGATACGCAGTATTTT. Protein product: CAWSVGGGTDTQYF.

This clone was seen many times. The V gene is TRBV19, the J gene TRBJ1-5; no clear D. The CDR3 consists of 14 residues. V lost 6 bases, J lost 5 bases, and 14 bases lay in between. CDR1 and CDR2 (germline): LNHDA, SQIVND (reference sequence). CDR3 region: CASRAFIADQPQHF. The CDR3 DNA reads TGTGCCAGTAGGGCATTTATAGCAGATCAGCCCCAGCATTTT.